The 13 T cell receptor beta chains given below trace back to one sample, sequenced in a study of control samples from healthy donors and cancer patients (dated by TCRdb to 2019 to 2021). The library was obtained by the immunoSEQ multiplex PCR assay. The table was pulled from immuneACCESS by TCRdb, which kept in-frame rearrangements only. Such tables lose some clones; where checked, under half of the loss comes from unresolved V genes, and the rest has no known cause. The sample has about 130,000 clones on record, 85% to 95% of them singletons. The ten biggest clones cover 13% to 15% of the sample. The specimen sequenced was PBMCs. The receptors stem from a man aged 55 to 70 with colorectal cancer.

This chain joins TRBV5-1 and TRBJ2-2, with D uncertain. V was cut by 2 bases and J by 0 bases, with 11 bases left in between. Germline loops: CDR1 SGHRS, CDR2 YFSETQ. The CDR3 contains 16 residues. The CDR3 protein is CASSFGQAANTGELFF. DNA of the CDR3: TGCGCCAGCAGCTTCGGGCAGGCGGCGAACACCGGGGAGCTGTTTTTT.

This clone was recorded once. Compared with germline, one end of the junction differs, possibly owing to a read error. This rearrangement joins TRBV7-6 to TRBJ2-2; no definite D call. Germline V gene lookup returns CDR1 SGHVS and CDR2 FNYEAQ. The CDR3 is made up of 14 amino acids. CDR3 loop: CASSLVGNAGELFF. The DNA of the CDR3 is TGTGCCAGCAGCTTAGTGGGGAACGCCGGGGAGCTGTTTTTT. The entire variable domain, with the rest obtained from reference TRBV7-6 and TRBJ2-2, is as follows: GAGVSQSPRYKVTKRGQDVALRCDPISGHVSLYWYRQALGQGPEFLTYFNYEAQQDKSGLPNDRFSAERPEGSISTLTIQRTEQRDSAMYRCASSLVGNAGELFFGEGSRLTVL.

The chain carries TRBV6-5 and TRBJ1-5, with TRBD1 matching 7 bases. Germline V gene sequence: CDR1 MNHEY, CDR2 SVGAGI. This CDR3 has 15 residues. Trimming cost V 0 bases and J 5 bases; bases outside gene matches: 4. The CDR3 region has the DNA TGTGCCAGCAGTTACTCGGGGACAGTCGATCAGCCCCAGCATTTT. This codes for CASSYSGTVDQPQHF.

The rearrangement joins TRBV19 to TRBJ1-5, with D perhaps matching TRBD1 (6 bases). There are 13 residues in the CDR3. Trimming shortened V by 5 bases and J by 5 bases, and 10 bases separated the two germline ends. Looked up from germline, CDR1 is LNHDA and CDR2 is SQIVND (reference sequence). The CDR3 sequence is CASSGTFDQPQHF. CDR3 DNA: TGTGCCAGTAGTGGGACATTTGATCAGCCCCAGCATTTT.

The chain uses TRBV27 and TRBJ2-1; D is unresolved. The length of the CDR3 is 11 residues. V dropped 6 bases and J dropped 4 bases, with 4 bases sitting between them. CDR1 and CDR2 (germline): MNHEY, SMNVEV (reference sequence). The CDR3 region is CASRRYNEQFF. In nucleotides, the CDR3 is TGTGCCAGCAGGCGATACAATGAGCAGTTCTTC.

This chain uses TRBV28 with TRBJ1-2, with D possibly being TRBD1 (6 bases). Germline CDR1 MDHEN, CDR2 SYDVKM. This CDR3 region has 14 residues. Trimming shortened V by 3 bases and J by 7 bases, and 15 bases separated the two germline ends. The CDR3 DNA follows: TGTGCCAGCAGTTTTCCGACAGGAATGGGTGGCTACACCTTC. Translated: CASSFPTGMGGYTF.

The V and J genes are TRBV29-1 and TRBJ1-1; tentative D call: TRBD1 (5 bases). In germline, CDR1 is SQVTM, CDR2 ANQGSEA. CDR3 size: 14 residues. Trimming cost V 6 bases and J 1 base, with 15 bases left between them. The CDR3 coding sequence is TGCAGCGTCTCCACGGGGCCCCAGAACACTGAAGCTTTCTTT. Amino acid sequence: CSVSTGPQNTEAFF. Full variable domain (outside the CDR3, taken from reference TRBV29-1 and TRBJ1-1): SAVISQKPSRDICQRGTSLTIQCQVDSQVTMMFWYRQQPGQSLTLIATANQGSEATYESGFVIDKFPISRPNLTFSTLTVSNMSPEDSSIYLCSVSTGPQNTEAFFGQGTRLTVV.

CDR3 region: CAISESLGAADGYTF. CDR3 nucleotides: TGTGCCATCAGTGAGTCGCTGGGGGCGGCGGATGGCTACACCTTC. The rearrangement joins TRBV10-3 to TRBJ1-2; TRBD1 might be the D (6 bases). CDR1 ENHRY and CDR2 SYGVKD come from the germline V gene. The CDR3 length is 15 residues. Trimming stripped 0 bases from V and 6 bases from J, with 14 bases between.

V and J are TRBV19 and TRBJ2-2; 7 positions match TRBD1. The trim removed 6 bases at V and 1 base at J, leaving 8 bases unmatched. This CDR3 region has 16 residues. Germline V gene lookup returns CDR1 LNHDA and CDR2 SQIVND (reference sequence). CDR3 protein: CASRYNRGQNTGELFF. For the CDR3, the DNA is TGTGCCAGTAGGTACAACAGGGGTCAGAACACCGGGGAGCTGTTTTTT.

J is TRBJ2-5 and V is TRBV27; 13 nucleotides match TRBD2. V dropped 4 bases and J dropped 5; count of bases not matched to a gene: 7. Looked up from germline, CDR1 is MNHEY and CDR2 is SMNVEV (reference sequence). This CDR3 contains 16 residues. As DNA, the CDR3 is TGTGCCAGCAGTTCCACTAGCGGGGGGGCCCTGGAGACCCAGTACTTC. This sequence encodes CASSSTSGGALETQYF.

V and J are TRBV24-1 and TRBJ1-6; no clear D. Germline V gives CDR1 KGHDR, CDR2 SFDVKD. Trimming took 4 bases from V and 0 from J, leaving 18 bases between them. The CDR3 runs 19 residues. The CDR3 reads CATSDPRGDLSSYNSPLHF. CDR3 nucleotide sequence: TGTGCCACCAGTGACCCCAGAGGCGACCTCAGCTCCTATAATTCACCCCTCCACTTT.

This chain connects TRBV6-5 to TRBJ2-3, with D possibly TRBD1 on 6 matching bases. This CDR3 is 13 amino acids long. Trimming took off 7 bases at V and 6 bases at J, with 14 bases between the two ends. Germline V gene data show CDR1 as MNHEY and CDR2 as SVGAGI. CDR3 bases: TGTGCCAGCATCCCCAGGGGAACCGATACGCAGTATTTT. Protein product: CASIPRGTDTQYF.

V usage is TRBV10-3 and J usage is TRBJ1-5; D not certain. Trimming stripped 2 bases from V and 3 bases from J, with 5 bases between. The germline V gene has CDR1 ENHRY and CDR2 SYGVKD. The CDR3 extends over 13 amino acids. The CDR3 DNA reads TGTGCCATCAGTGAGGCAATCAATCAGCCCCAGCATTTT. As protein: CAISEAINQPQHF.